These 15 T cell receptor beta chains were all obtained from the same sample, sequenced in a study of blood T cell repertoires in COVID-19. The table came from immunoSEQ multiplex PCR; TCRdb's copy has only in-frame clones and leaves some out. The sample lists around 150,000 clones, about 90% occurring once. Sequenced: peripheral blood. The source is a woman aged 55-70 years with active or convalescent COVID-19.

The chain has TRBV6-2 or TRBV6-3 and TRBJ1-2, with 9 bases fitting TRBD1. V lost 0 bases, J lost 4 bases, and 3 bases stayed unmatched. This CDR3 has 15 residues. Germline V gene data show CDR1 as MNHEY and CDR2 as SVGEGT. CDR3 region: CASSYSGQGVYGYTF. Here the CDR3 DNA reads TGTGCCAGCAGTTACTCGGGACAGGGAGTCTATGGCTACACCTTC.

The chain's CDR3 is CASSLRGAVGYTF. The CDR3 DNA follows: TGTGCCAGCAGCTTGCGGGGAGCCGTGGGCTACACCTTC. This rearrangement joins TRBV7-9 to TRBJ1-2, with D hard to call. This CDR3 contains 13 residues. Trimming left V 3 bases short and J 8 bases short, with 13 bases between. CDR1 and CDR2 from the germline V gene are SEHNR and FQNEAQ (reference sequence). Combining the CDR3 with reference TRBV7-9 and TRBJ1-2 gives the whole variable domain DTGVSQNPRHKITKRGQNVTFRCDPISEHNRLYWYRQTLGQGPEFLTYFQNEAQLEKSRLLSDRFSAERPKGSFSTLEIQRTEQGDSAMYLCASSLRGAVGYTFGSGTRLTVV.

The chain recombines TRBV7-9 with TRBJ2-1; D possibly corresponds to TRBD1 (6 bases). The CDR3 runs 13 residues. Trimming removed 5 bases from V and 5 bases from J, with 10 bases in between. Germline V gene sequence: CDR1 SEHNR, CDR2 FQNEAQ (reference sequence). CDR3 protein: CASSEGDHNEQFF. In nucleotides, the CDR3 is TGTGCCAGCAGCGAGGGGGACCACAATGAGCAGTTCTTC.

V and J are TRBV4-1 and TRBJ1-1; D perhaps matches TRBD1 (5 bases). Trimming pared 1 base from V and 1 base from J, leaving 10 bases between. CDR1 and CDR2 (germline): MGHRA, YSYEKL. The CDR3 is made up of 15 amino acids. The CDR3 is CASSQAGLRNTEAFF. Here the CDR3 DNA reads TGCGCCAGCAGCCAAGCAGGGCTTAGGAACACTGAAGCTTTCTTT.

The rearrangement uses TRBV4-1 and TRBJ1-4; D might be TRBD1 (6 bases). This CDR3 is 12 amino acids long. Germline V CDR1 and CDR2: MGHRA, YSYEKL. The V end lost 1 base, the J end lost 14 bases, and 11 bases lay between the germline ends. The CDR3 DNA reads TGCGCCAGCAGCCAAGGCCGACAGGTCCTGTTTTTT. Protein sequence: CASSQGRQVLFF.

The chain uses TRBV7-2 and TRBJ2-1; 11 bases agree with TRBD2. This CDR3 has 13 residues. Germline values: CDR1 SGHTA, CDR2 FQGNSA. V was pared by 11 bases and J by 5 bases, with 5 bases of the junction left unmatched. The CDR3 spells CASGTSGNNEQFF. The CDR3 coding sequence is TGTGCCTCCGGGACTAGCGGAAACAATGAGCAGTTCTTC.

V usage is TRBV2 and J usage is TRBJ1-1; D gene uncertain. The CDR3 is 13 amino acids. Germline assignment: CDR1 SNHLY and CDR2 FYNNEI. The germline V and J ends were trimmed by 0 bases and 7 bases, with 9 bases remaining between them. The CDR3 region has the DNA TGTGCCAGCAGTGAAGCCTCCTTCGGTGAAGCTTTCTTT. It yields the protein CASSEASFGEAFF.

This clone has more than one count but fewer than ten. The chain carries TRBV7-9 and TRBJ2-7, with TRBD1 matching 7 bases. The J segment lost 7 bases and the V segment lost 5 bases, leaving 11 bases of the junction unmatched. This CDR3 spans 14 amino acids. The germline CDR1 and CDR2 sequences are SEHNR and FQNEAQ (reference sequence). DNA of the CDR3: TGTGCCAGCAGCCCACCAGGGGGAACGGGGGAGCAGTACTTC. The encoded protein is CASSPPGGTGEQYF.

The CDR3 sequence is CASSYSRDSYEQYF. In DNA, the CDR3 is TGTGCCAGCAGTTACTCTAGAGATTCCTACGAGCAGTACTTC. The rearrangement joins TRBV6-5 to TRBJ2-7; D is undetermined. The CDR3 loop spans 14 amino acids. V lost 0 bases to trimming and J lost 1 base, with 7 bases between them. CDR1 is MNHEY, CDR2 SVGAGI, per germline.

The rearrangement joins TRBV6-5 to TRBJ1-5; D perhaps matches TRBD1 (6 bases). V shed 6 bases and J shed 4 bases, with 10 bases lying between them. The CDR3 sequence is 13 residues long. Germline V gene data show CDR1 as MNHEY and CDR2 as SVGAGI. The CDR3 region has the DNA TGTGCCAGCAGCCACCAGGGGAATCAGCCCCAGCATTTT. Translated, it gives CASSHQGNQPQHF.

The CDR3 is CASSLEGTGNGYTF. CDR3 nucleotide sequence: TGTGCCAGCAGCTTAGAGGGGACAGGGAATGGCTACACCTTC. This chain joins TRBV7-9 and TRBJ1-2, with 9 positions matching TRBD1. This CDR3 comprises 14 residues. Germline assignment: CDR1 SEHNR and CDR2 FQNEAQ (reference sequence). J lost 6 bases, V lost 1 base, and 3 bases had no gene match.

The V and J genes are TRBV6-2 or TRBV6-3 and TRBJ2-2; 9 nucleotides line up with TRBD1. This CDR3 has 14 amino acids. With V trimmed by 5 bases and J by 4 bases, 2 bases remained unmatched. Germline V gene lookup returns CDR1 MNHEY and CDR2 SVGEGT. In nucleotides, the CDR3 is TGTGCCAGCAGTCGGGACAGGGCCACCGGGGAGCTGTTTTTT. Translating gives CASSRDRATGELFF.

This clone appeared once. V gene TRBV7-9 combines with J gene TRBJ2-3; tentatively, D is TRBD1 (8 bases). Germline V lookup: CDR1 SEHNR, CDR2 FQNEAQ (reference sequence). The CDR3 has 18 amino acids. Trimming cost V 4 bases and J 0 bases, with 20 bases left between them. The CDR3 DNA follows: TGTGCCAGCAGCTCCGGACAGGGACTACTTCTTAGCACAGATACGCAGTATTTT. This translates into CASSSGQGLLLSTDTQYF.

The V call is TRBV7-9, the J call TRBJ2-7; the D gene is possibly TRBD1 (5 bases). This CDR3 is 16 amino acids long. V lost 1 base to trimming and J lost 0 bases, with 13 bases between them. Germline assignment: CDR1 SEHNR and CDR2 FQNEAQ (reference sequence). In DNA, the CDR3 is TGTGCCAGCAGCTTAGGGGGCGGACGCAGCTCCTACGAGCAGTACTTC. Its protein product is CASSLGGGRSSYEQYF.

The rearrangement links TRBV2 to TRBJ2-3; D perhaps matches TRBD2 (6 bases). Trimming shortened V by 8 bases and J by 0 bases, and 15 bases separated the two germline ends. This CDR3 comprises 15 residues. The germline V gene has CDR1 SNHLY and CDR2 FYNNEI. The CDR3 DNA sequence: TGTGCCAGCGTCTCGCGGGGTCCTAGCACAGATACGCAGTATTTT. Its protein product is CASVSRGPSTDTQYF.